This T cell receptor beta chain is drawn from a study of OX40 agonist ivuxolimab in advanced cancers. Study background: Prior anti-PD-1, anti-PD-L1 or anti-CTLA-4 therapy was allowed; around 40% had some.

This table comes from immunoSEQ multiplex PCR, and its TCRdb copy is limited to in-frame clones, with some not included. The sample shows roughly 92,000 clones, 70% to 85% of them seen only once. The germline gives CDR1 LNHDA, CDR2 SQIVND (reference sequence). The CDR3 length is 15 residues. Trimming cost V 5 bases and J 5 bases; bases outside gene matches: 6. The source was CD4+ or CD8+ T cells sorted from blood, collected in a trial of the OX40 agonist ivuxolimab. This TCR was recovered from an adult with an advanced solid tumor such as melanoma, head and neck, liver or kidney cancer. This chain joins TRBV19 and TRBJ1-2; 12 bases map to TRBD1. The CDR3 bases are TGTGCCAGTAGTTCCGGGACAGGGGGCGGGTATGGCTACACCTTC. Translation: CASSSGTGGGYGYTF.